One sample yielded the 22 T cell receptor beta chains listed below, sequenced in a study of somatic mutations in cytotoxic T cells in rheumatoid arthritis. The protocol was immunoSEQ multiplex PCR, while the TCRdb copy is restricted to in-frame clones and leaves out a portion. The sample holds some 12,000 clones; 70% to 80% are singletons and the top ten take roughly an eighth. The sequencing input was CD8+ T cells sorted from blood. Source of these receptors: a middle-aged man in good health.

The V and J genes are TRBV28 and TRBJ2-5; 7 bases fit TRBD1. This CDR3 comprises 17 residues. The germline gives CDR1 MDHEN, CDR2 SYDVKM. The junction had 14 bases not matched to a gene; V was cut back by 4 bases and J by 3 bases. The CDR3 sequence: CASSWPPDRVGKETQYF. The CDR3 DNA is TGTGCCAGCAGTTGGCCGCCAGACAGGGTGGGGAAAGAGACCCAGTACTTC.

V and J are TRBV4-3 and TRBJ1-2; 7 bases align to TRBD1. V gave up 0 bases and J gave up 4 bases; unmatched junction bases: 8. The CDR3 totals 16 residues. Germline lookup yields CDR1 LGHNA and CDR2 YSLEER. CDR3 in amino acids: CASSQDLMDRSYGYTF. In nucleotides, the CDR3 is TGCGCCAGCAGCCAAGATTTGATGGACAGGTCCTATGGCTACACCTTC.

The V call is TRBV10-1, the J call TRBJ2-2, with D possibly TRBD2 on 5 matching bases. Per germline, CDR1 WNHNN and CDR2 SYGVQD (reference sequence). Trimming cost V 8 bases and J 4 bases, with 11 bases left between them. The CDR3 has 13 residues. The CDR3 coding sequence is TGCGCCAGCGCCCCCACTAGCACCGGGGAGCTGTTTTTT. This gives the protein CASAPTSTGELFF.

The V gene is TRBV6-6, the J gene TRBJ2-3; D uncertain. Between the trimmed V and J ends, which lost 2 bases and 11 bases, there was a span of 8 bases. This CDR3 spans 11 amino acids. CDR1 is MNHNY and CDR2 is SVGAGI in the germline V gene (reference sequence). The CDR3 DNA follows: TGTGCCAGCAGTTACCTTGGCCGGCAGTATTTT. This translates into CASSYLGRQYF.

The rearrangement links TRBV18 to TRBJ2-5; 9 positions match TRBD1. The CDR3 consists of 16 residues. Germline V lookup: CDR1 KGHSH, CDR2 LQKENI. V lost 2 bases and J lost 3; bases outside the gene matches: 7. CDR3 in amino acids: CASSPSRDRVEETQYF. Here the CDR3 DNA reads TGTGCCAGCTCACCATCCCGGGACAGGGTGGAAGAGACCCAGTACTTC.

The chain joins TRBV2 to TRBJ1-1; 7 bases align to TRBD1. The CDR3 is made up of 13 amino acids. J was trimmed by 7 bases and V by 6 bases; bases with no gene match: 8. Germline CDR1 reads SNHLY; CDR2 reads FYNNEI. The CDR3 reads CASRDGTAVEAFF. Here the CDR3 DNA reads TGTGCCAGCAGGGATGGGACAGCCGTTGAAGCTTTCTTT.

This clone has just one count. The chain employs TRBV27 and TRBJ1-3; possible D gene TRBD1, 5 bases. V gave up 5 bases and J gave up 1 base, with 9 bases separating them. The CDR3 is 14 residues long. From germline, CDR1 is MNHEY and CDR2 SMNVEV (reference sequence). CDR3 loop: CASSRGVSGNTIYF. The CDR3, as DNA: TGTGCCAGCAGTCGAGGGGTTTCTGGAAACACCATATATTTT.

The chain employs TRBV19 and TRBJ2-1; D gene uncertain. This CDR3 contains 13 residues. Looked up from germline, CDR1 is LNHDA and CDR2 is SQIVND (reference sequence). With 1 base removed from V and 5 bases from J, the gap between germline ends came to 6 bases. The DNA for the CDR3 is TGTGCCAGTAGTATAGGGCTTGACAATGAGCAGTTCTTC. This sequence encodes CASSIGLDNEQFF.

V and J are TRBV7-9 and TRBJ2-7, with D perhaps TRBD2 (6 bases). The CDR3 is made up of 13 amino acids. The germline gives CDR1 SEHNR, CDR2 FQNEAQ (reference sequence). V was trimmed by 1 base and J by 6 bases, leaving 10 bases between them. The CDR3 sequence: CASSLDPGGEQYV. In nucleotides, the CDR3 is TGTGCCAGCAGCTTAGATCCCGGGGGCGAGCAGTACGTC.

The chain has TRBV7-9 and TRBJ2-5; 12 bases are a match to TRBD1. There are 15 residues in the CDR3. The J segment lost 5 bases and the V segment lost 5 bases, leaving 6 bases of the junction unmatched. Germline lookup yields CDR1 SEHNR and CDR2 FQNEAQ (reference sequence). In nucleotides, the CDR3 is TGTGCCAGCAGCACGATGGGACAGGGGGCGGAGACCCAGTACTTC. This encodes CASSTMGQGAETQYF.

This clone was seen only once. This chain connects TRBV19 to TRBJ2-5, with TRBD2 identical over 7 bases. The CDR3 length is 15 residues. Germline CDR1 is LNHDA and CDR2 is SQIVND (reference sequence). Trimming cost V 1 base and J 0 bases; bases outside gene matches: 2. In DNA, the CDR3 is TGTGCCAGTAGTATAGGTAGCGGGTACCAAGAGACCCAGTACTTC. It codes for CASSIGSGYQETQYF.

The genes are TRBV7-6 and TRBJ1-2; 10 positions match TRBD1. The CDR3 loop spans 13 amino acids. V was pared by 5 bases and J by 6 bases, with 3 bases of the junction left unmatched. Germline CDR1 and CDR2: SGHVS and FNYEAQ. The CDR3 bases are TGTGCCAGCAGCCCGGACAGGGGGGATGGCTACACCTTC. It codes for CASSPDRGDGYTF. The full variable domain, in which reference TRBV7-6 and TRBJ1-2 provide the parts outside the CDR3, is GAGVSQSPRYKVTKRGQDVALRCDPISGHVSLYWYRQALGQGPEFLTYFNYEAQQDKSGLPNDRFSAERPEGSISTLTIQRTEQRDSAMYRCASSPDRGDGYTFGSGTRLTVV.

J is TRBJ1-5 and V is TRBV18; D call uncertain. From germline, CDR1 is KGHSH and CDR2 LQKENI. Trimming cost V 4 bases and J 5 bases, with 6 bases left between them. This CDR3 is built from 12 residues. CDR3 sequence: CASSHGDQPQHF. The CDR3, as DNA: TGTGCCAGCTCACATGGGGATCAGCCCCAGCATTTT.

This clone was counted only a few times. The chain joins TRBV7-9 to TRBJ1-5; 8 bases align to TRBD1. Germline V gene sequence: CDR1 SEHNR, CDR2 FQNEAQ (reference sequence). This CDR3 is 15 amino acids long. V lost 0 bases, J lost 5 bases, and 3 bases stayed unmatched. This CDR3 is CASSLAGQGDQPQHF. CDR3 sequence (DNA): TGTGCCAGCAGCTTAGCAGGACAGGGAGATCAGCCCCAGCATTTT.

The V gene is TRBV4-2, the J gene TRBJ2-7; possible D gene TRBD2, 5 bases. The CDR3 contains 15 residues. V was cut by 0 bases and J by 6 bases, with 15 bases left in between. CDR1 is LGHNA, CDR2 YNFKEQ, per germline. The CDR3 bases are TGTGCCAGCAGCCAAGATCCGGGGTTGTCGTCCGAGCAGTACTTC. This sequence encodes CASSQDPGLSSEQYF.

There are a few counts of this clone. The chain carries TRBV2 and TRBJ1-2; no clear D. The germline CDR1 and CDR2 sequences are SNHLY and FYNNEI. The V gene lost 5 bases and the J gene lost 2 bases, with 0 bases spanning the gap. The CDR3 is made up of 10 amino acids. The CDR3 region is CASSNYGYTF. The CDR3 bases are TGTGCCAGCAGTAACTATGGCTACACCTTC.

This clone was seen a few times. This sequence joins TRBV7-9 and TRBJ1-1; D is ambiguous. Germline loops: CDR1 SEHNR, CDR2 FQNEAQ (reference sequence). There are 16 residues in the CDR3. The ends were cut back, 1 base at V and 7 bases at J, with 19 bases in the middle. CDR3 sequence reads: CASSLDPDPLTGEAFF. The CDR3 nucleotides are TGTGCCAGCAGCTTAGATCCTGACCCCCTAACGGGTGAAGCTTTCTTT.

The genes are TRBV9 and TRBJ2-7, with 10 positions matching TRBD2. CDR1 and CDR2 (germline): SGDLS, YYNGEE. This CDR3 has 16 amino acids. The trim removed 2 bases at V and 2 bases at J, leaving 7 bases unmatched. CDR3 sequence (DNA): TGTGCCAGCAGCGTCCCGGGACTAGCGACACCCTACGAGCAGTACTTC. Amino acids: CASSVPGLATPYEQYF.

The V gene is TRBV19, the J gene TRBJ1-5; D unclear. Between the trimmed V and J ends, which lost 3 bases and 4 bases, there was a span of 13 bases. The CDR3 covers 15 residues. Germline values: CDR1 LNHDA, CDR2 SQIVND (reference sequence). CDR3 bases: TGTGCCAGTAGTATTGGCAGGTCGGAAAATCAGCCCCAGCATTTT. It encodes CASSIGRSENQPQHF.

The rearrangement joins TRBV5-6 to TRBJ2-5; D is perhaps TRBD1 or TRBD2 (6 bases each). The CDR3 runs 17 residues. CDR1 is SGHDT and CDR2 is YYEEEE in the germline V gene. The ends were cut back, 4 bases at V and 4 bases at J, with 23 bases in the middle. This CDR3 reads CASSEGGTLPERETQYF. For the CDR3, the DNA is TGTGCCAGCAGCGAGGGGGGAACACTCCCAGAGAGAGAGACCCAGTACTTC.

This chain connects TRBV27 to TRBJ1-6; D call uncertain. Trimming cost V 5 bases and J 0 bases, with 2 bases left between them. The CDR3 totals 13 residues. Germline V gene sequence: CDR1 MNHEY, CDR2 SMNVEV (reference sequence). CDR3 sequence (DNA): TGTGCCAGCAGTGCCTCCTATAATTCACCCCTCCACTTT. Its protein product is CASSASYNSPLHF.

The chain uses TRBV10-3 and TRBJ1-3, with TRBD1 matching over 8 bases. Germline lookup yields CDR1 ENHRY and CDR2 SYGVKD. V gave up 2 bases and J gave up 7 bases; unmatched junction bases: 7. This CDR3 has 15 amino acids. The DNA of the CDR3 is TGTGCCATCAGTGAGCCGGACAGGGCAGGGAACACCATATATTTT. This translates into CAISEPDRAGNTIYF.